The 23 T cell receptor beta chains below all came from one sample that was sequenced in a study of Ad26.COV2.S vaccination and SARS-CoV-2 variants. The protocol was immunoSEQ multiplex PCR, while the TCRdb copy is restricted to in-frame clones and leaves out a portion. The sample lists approximately 300,000 clones, 85% occurring once. Treatment described: over 15 received Ad26.COV2.S at low or high dose, single or two shots; 5 received placebo; per-sample allocation not given. Repertoires come from day 63 after the first vaccine or placebo injection. The source material was peripheral blood, sampled in a trial of Ad26.COV2.S vaccine versus placebo. These TCRs come from a person aged 18-60 years who received the Ad26.COV2.S COVID-19 vaccine or a placebo.

The chain couples TRBV5-6 to TRBJ2-3; 9 bases match TRBD1. The CDR3 length is 16 residues. Germline trimming cut 4 bases from V and 4 bases from J; bases unmatched to any gene: 10. The germline CDR1 and CDR2 sequences are SGHDT and YYEEEE. This CDR3 reads CASSKRTGARPDTQYF. Written as DNA, the CDR3 is TGTGCCAGCAGCAAACGGACAGGGGCTCGTCCAGATACGCAGTATTTT.

This chain links TRBV14 with TRBJ1-2, with a possible D match to TRBD1 (5 bases). From germline, CDR1 is SGHDN and CDR2 FVKESK. Trimming removed 1 base from V and 5 bases from J, with 5 bases in between. This CDR3 is 12 amino acids long. DNA for the CDR3: TGTGCCAGCAGCCAAGGACAGTATGGCTACACCTTC. The encoded protein is CASSQGQYGYTF.

The chain couples TRBV3-1 (or the pseudogene TRBV3-2) to TRBJ2-2; D is uncertain. CDR3 length: 17 residues. The germline gives CDR1 LGHDT, CDR2 YNNKEL (reference sequence). Trimming removed 0 bases at V and 4 bases at J, with 15 bases between. CDR3 amino acids: CASSQDWPSIGTGELFF. As DNA, the CDR3 is TGTGCCAGCAGCCAAGATTGGCCCTCGATTGGCACCGGGGAGCTGTTTTTT.

V usage is TRBV3-1 (or the pseudogene TRBV3-2) and J usage is TRBJ1-3; D ambiguous. Germline loops: CDR1 LGHDT, CDR2 YNNKEL (reference sequence). This CDR3 contains 13 residues. Trimming stripped 0 bases from V and 8 bases from J, with 8 bases between. CDR3 residues: CASSQDRGYTIYF. The CDR3 nucleotides are TGTGCCAGCAGCCAAGATCGGGGTTACACCATATATTTT.

The J gene is TRBJ2-3, the V gene TRBV27; D not resolved. The CDR3 extends over 15 amino acids. Germline CDR1 and CDR2: MNHEY and SMNVEV (reference sequence). Trimming pared 1 base from V and 0 bases from J, leaving 8 bases between. The CDR3 sequence: CASSLWLSSTDTQYF. In nucleotides, the CDR3 is TGTGCCAGCAGTTTATGGCTAAGTAGCACAGATACGCAGTATTTT.

This chain joins TRBV28 and TRBJ1-5; D uncertain. The CDR3 length is 14 residues. The germline V gene encodes CDR1 MDHEN and CDR2 SYDVKM. V was pared by 3 bases and J by 3 bases, with 9 bases between. In DNA, the CDR3 is TGTGCCAGCAGTTTCGGTACAGCCAATCAGCCCCAGCATTTT. It is translated as CASSFGTANQPQHF.

This clone has only one observation. The chain recombines TRBV5-1 with TRBJ2-5; 9 bases fit TRBD2. The CDR3 is made up of 16 amino acids. CDR1 and CDR2 from the germline V gene are SGHRS and YFSETQ. Trimming removed 5 bases from V and 0 bases from J; junction bases left unmatched: 8. The CDR3 nucleotides read TGCGCCAGCAGAGAAGGACTAGCGCCTTACCAAGAGACCCAGTACTTC. It encodes CASREGLAPYQETQYF.

V and J are TRBV6-5 and TRBJ2-3, with 7 bases matching TRBD1. The CDR3 is 15 residues long. CDR1 MNHEY and CDR2 SVGAGI come from the germline V gene. With V trimmed by 5 bases and J by 0 bases, 5 bases remained unmatched. CDR3 amino acids: CASSQRDSSTDTQYF. The CDR3 nucleotides are TGTGCCAGCAGTCAACGGGACAGCAGCACAGATACGCAGTATTTT.

In its sample, this clone was seen a few times. J is TRBJ1-1 and V is TRBV28; the D gene is possibly TRBD1 (5 bases). Per the germline V gene, CDR1 is MDHEN and CDR2 is SYDVKM. This CDR3 is 15 amino acids long. The ends were cut back, 6 bases at V and 0 bases at J, with 14 bases in the middle. CDR3 residues: CASSVFRELNTEAFF. The CDR3 DNA reads as TGTGCCAGCAGCGTATTCAGGGAATTGAACACTGAAGCTTTCTTT.

This clone was seen a single time. The V and J genes are TRBV4-2 and TRBJ1-5; D is unresolved. The CDR3 runs 13 residues. V was shortened by 1 base and J by 4 bases, with 5 bases between the two germline ends. In germline, CDR1 is LGHNA, CDR2 YNFKEQ. The CDR3 sequence is CASSQGRNQPQHF. DNA for the CDR3: TGTGCCAGCAGCCAAGGGAGAAATCAGCCCCAGCATTTT.

This rearrangement joins TRBV30 to TRBJ1-5; possible D gene TRBD1, 6 bases. The germline CDR1 and CDR2 sequences are GTSNPN and SVGIG (reference sequence). The V gene lost 0 bases and the J gene lost 7 bases, with 16 bases spanning the gap. The CDR3 totals 15 residues. The CDR3 reads CAWSVARGPRQPQHF. Here the CDR3 DNA reads TGTGCCTGGAGTGTGGCCAGGGGCCCCAGGCAGCCCCAGCATTTT.

The chain combines TRBV9 with TRBJ2-3; no definite D call. The CDR3 spans 13 residues. V lost 0 bases, J lost 6 bases, and 8 bases lay in between. The germline V gene encodes CDR1 SGDLS and CDR2 YYNGEE. CDR3 amino acids: CASSVAPADTQYF. The CDR3 DNA reads TGTGCCAGCAGCGTAGCTCCAGCGGATACGCAGTATTTT.

The chain has TRBV7-9 and TRBJ1-6; D perhaps matches TRBD1 (5 bases). Germline V gene sequence: CDR1 SEHNR, CDR2 FQNEAQ (reference sequence). V was pared by 0 bases and J by 7 bases, with 10 bases between. The CDR3 is 15 residues long. The CDR3 reads CASSLAETANSPLHF. CDR3 coding DNA: TGTGCCAGCAGCTTAGCGGAGACAGCAAATTCACCCCTCCACTTT. The complete variable domain, with remaining parts taken from reference TRBV7-9 and TRBJ1-6, reads DTGVSQNPRHKITKRGQNVTFRCDPISEHNRLYWYRQTLGQGPEFLTYFQNEAQLEKSRLLSDRFSAERPKGSFSTLEIQRTEQGDSAMYLCASSLAETANSPLHFGNGTRLTVT.

V is TRBV5-5 and J is TRBJ2-2, with D possibly being TRBD1 or TRBD2 (6 bases each). Trimming pared 4 bases from V and 2 bases from J, leaving 15 bases between. Germline lookup yields CDR1 SGHKS and CDR2 YYEKEE (reference sequence). The CDR3 has 16 amino acids. The CDR3 sequence is CASSGGTPLNTGELFF. The DNA of the CDR3 is TGTGCCAGCAGCGGCGGGACACCTTTAAACACCGGGGAGCTGTTTTTT. Combining the CDR3 with reference TRBV5-5 and TRBJ2-2 gives the whole variable domain DAGVTQSPTHLIKTRGQQVTLRCSPISGHKSVSWYQQVLGQGPQFIFQYYEKEERGRGNFPDRFSARQFPNYSSELNVNALLLGDSALYLCASSGGTPLNTGELFFGEGSRLTVL.

The chain joins TRBV10-1 to TRBJ1-3; 8 positions agree with TRBD1. Germline CDR1 reads WNHNN; CDR2 reads SYGVQD (reference sequence). V was pared by 5 bases and J by 1 base, with 10 bases of the junction left unmatched. The length of the CDR3 is 17 residues. The DNA of the CDR3 is TGCGCCAGCAGTCCAGACGGGACAGGAGTATCTGGAAACACCATATATTTT. It encodes CASSPDGTGVSGNTIYF.

This clone was counted between two and nine times. J is TRBJ2-3 and V is TRBV7-3; the D is unclear. Germline CDR1 is SGHTA and CDR2 is FQGTGA. There are 13 residues in the CDR3. Trimming removed 0 bases from V and 5 bases from J, with 6 bases in between. This chain's CDR3 is CASSLTALDTQYF. CDR3 DNA sequence: TGTGCCAGCAGCTTAACGGCATTAGATACGCAGTATTTT.

The chain links TRBV5-5 to TRBJ2-7; D call uncertain. The CDR3 is 15 amino acids. The germline V gene has CDR1 SGHKS and CDR2 YYEKEE (reference sequence). The V and J ends lost 4 bases and 0 bases respectively, with 14 bases between them. DNA for the CDR3: TGTGCCAGCAGCACCCTTTGGGCCAGCTCCTACGAGCAGTACTTC. Protein product: CASSTLWASSYEQYF.

The chain has TRBV2 and TRBJ2-7; D is possibly TRBD2 (5 bases). Trimming took 7 bases from V and 0 from J, leaving 16 bases between them. The CDR3 contains 15 residues. Germline values: CDR1 SNHLY, CDR2 FYNNEI. CDR3 coding DNA: TGTGCCAGCACCCAAGAGAGGGCGAGCTCCTACGAGCAGTACTTC. Its translation is CASTQERASSYEQYF.

The V and J genes are TRBV5-1 and TRBJ1-1; 11 bases agree with TRBD1. The germline V gene has CDR1 SGHRS and CDR2 YFSETQ. This CDR3 is 14 amino acids long. V dropped 4 bases and J dropped 5; count of bases not matched to a gene: 4. The CDR3 sequence: CASSTGTGGTEAFF. DNA for the CDR3: TGCGCCAGCAGCACCGGGACAGGGGGGACTGAAGCTTTCTTT.

The chain couples TRBV12-5 to TRBJ1-1; D unclear. The V end was cut by 5 bases, the J end by 1 base, with 11 bases between. CDR3 length: 14 residues. CDR1 is LGHNT and CDR2 is FRNRAP in the germline V gene. The chain's CDR3 is CASGGVGGNTEAFF. In DNA, the CDR3 is TGTGCTAGTGGTGGCGTCGGCGGGAACACTGAAGCTTTCTTT.

The chain carries TRBV7-2 and TRBJ1-6; no clear D. This CDR3 is 13 amino acids long. Trimming pared 7 bases from V and 11 bases from J, leaving 15 bases between. Germline V gene sequence: CDR1 SGHTA, CDR2 FQGNSA. The CDR3 region has the DNA TGTGCCAGCACCCTCGCCCTAAGAGCACCCCTCCACTTT. Its protein product is CASTLALRAPLHF. The complete variable domain, with remaining parts taken from reference TRBV7-2 and TRBJ1-6, reads GAGVSQSPSNKVTEKGKDVELRCDPISGHTALYWYRQSLGQGLEFLIYFQGNSAPDKSGLPSDRFSAERTGGSVSTLTIQRTQQEDSAVYLCASTLALRAPLHFGNGTRLTVT.

The CDR3 here is CASSMDRTLKIAKNIQYF. Here the CDR3 DNA reads TGTGCCAGTAGTATGGACAGAACCTTAAAAATAGCCAAAAACATTCAGTACTTC. The V gene is TRBV19, the J gene TRBJ2-4, with a tentative D call TRBD1 (6 bases). The CDR3 is 18 residues long. The germline gives CDR1 LNHDA, CDR2 SQIVND (reference sequence). Trimming removed 3 bases at V and 0 bases at J, with 18 bases between.

This chain links TRBV3-1 (or the pseudogene TRBV3-2) with TRBJ1-1, with TRBD1 matching over 9 bases. The germline V gene encodes CDR1 LGHDT and CDR2 YNNKEL (reference sequence). This CDR3 has 12 residues. V gave up 1 base and J gave up 10 bases; unmatched junction bases: 1. Here the CDR3 reads CASSQVQGAAFF. As DNA, the CDR3 is TGTGCCAGCAGCCAAGTACAGGGGGCAGCTTTCTTT.